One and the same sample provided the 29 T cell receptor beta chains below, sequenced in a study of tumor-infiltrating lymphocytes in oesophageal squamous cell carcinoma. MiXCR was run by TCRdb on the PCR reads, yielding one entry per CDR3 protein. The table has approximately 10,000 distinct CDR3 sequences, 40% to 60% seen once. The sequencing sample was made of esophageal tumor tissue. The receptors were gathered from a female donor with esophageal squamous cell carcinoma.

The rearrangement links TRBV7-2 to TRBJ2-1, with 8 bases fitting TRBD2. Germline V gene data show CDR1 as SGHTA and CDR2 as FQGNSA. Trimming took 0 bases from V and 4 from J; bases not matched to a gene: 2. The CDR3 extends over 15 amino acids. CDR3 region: CASSLASGVYNEQFF. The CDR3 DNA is TGTGCCAGCAGCTTAGCTAGCGGGGTATACAATGAGCAGTTCTTC.

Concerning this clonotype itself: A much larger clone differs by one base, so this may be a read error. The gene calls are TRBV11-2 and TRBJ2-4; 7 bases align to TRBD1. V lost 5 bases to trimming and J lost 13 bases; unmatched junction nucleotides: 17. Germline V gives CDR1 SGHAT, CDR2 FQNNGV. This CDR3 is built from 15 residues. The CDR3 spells CASSSRDSSYNEQYF. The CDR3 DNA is TGTGCCAGCAGCAGCCGGGACAGCTCCTACAATGAGCAGTACTTC.

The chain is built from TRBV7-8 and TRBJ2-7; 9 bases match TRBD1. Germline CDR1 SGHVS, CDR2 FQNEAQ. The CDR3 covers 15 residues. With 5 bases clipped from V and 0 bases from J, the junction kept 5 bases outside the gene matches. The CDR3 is CASSEGQGPSYEQYF. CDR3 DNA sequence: TGTGCCAGCAGCGAAGGACAGGGGCCCTCCTACGAGCAGTACTTC.

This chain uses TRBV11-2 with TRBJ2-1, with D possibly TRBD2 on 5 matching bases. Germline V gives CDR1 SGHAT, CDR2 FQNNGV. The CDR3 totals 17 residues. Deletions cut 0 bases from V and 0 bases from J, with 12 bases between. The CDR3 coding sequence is TGTGCCAGCAGCTTAGATCGAGTCGGAGGCTCCTACAATGAGCAGTTCTTC. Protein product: CASSLDRVGGSYNEQFF.

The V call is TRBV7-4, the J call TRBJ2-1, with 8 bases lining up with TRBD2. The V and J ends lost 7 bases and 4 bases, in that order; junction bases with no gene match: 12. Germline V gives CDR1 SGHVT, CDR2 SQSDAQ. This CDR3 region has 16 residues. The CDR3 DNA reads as TGTGCCAGCATTCACGGGAGGGATCTCCCTTACAATGAGCAGTTCTTC. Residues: CASIHGRDLPYNEQFF.

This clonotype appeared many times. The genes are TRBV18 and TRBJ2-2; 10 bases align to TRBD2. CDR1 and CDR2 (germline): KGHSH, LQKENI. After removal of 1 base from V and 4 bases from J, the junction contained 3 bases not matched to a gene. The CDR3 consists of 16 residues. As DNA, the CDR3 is TGTGCCAGCTCACCACATCCTAGCGGGGGCACCGGGGAGCTGTTTTTT. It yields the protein CASSPHPSGGTGELFF.

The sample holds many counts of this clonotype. CDR3 sequence: CATSDYSGGAEDTQYF. The CDR3 bases are TGTGCCACCAGTGACTATAGCGGGGGGGCCGAGGATACGCAGTATTTT. This chain joins TRBV24-1 and TRBJ2-3; 11 bases are shared with TRBD2. V shed 4 bases, J shed 6 bases, and the junction held 8 bases outside the gene matches. The germline gives CDR1 KGHDR, CDR2 SFDVKD. The CDR3 length is 16 residues.

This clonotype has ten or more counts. This chain's CDR3 is CASSLGGGSFEQFF. CDR3 in DNA: TGTGCCAGCAGTTTAGGAGGGGGGTCTTTTGAGCAGTTCTTC. The J gene is TRBJ2-1, the V gene TRBV27; either TRBD1 or TRBD2 may supply D (6 bases each). Looked up from germline, CDR1 is MNHEY and CDR2 is SMNVEV (reference sequence). The length of the CDR3 is 14 residues. V lost 2 bases, J lost 9 bases, and 14 bases lay in between.

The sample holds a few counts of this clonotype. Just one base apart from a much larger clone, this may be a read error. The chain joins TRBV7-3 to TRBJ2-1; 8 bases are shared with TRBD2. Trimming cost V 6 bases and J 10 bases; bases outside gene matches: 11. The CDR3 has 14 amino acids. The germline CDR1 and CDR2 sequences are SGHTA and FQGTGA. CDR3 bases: TGTGCCAGCAGACCCAGCGGGGGCTCCTACGAGCAGTTCTTC. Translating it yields CASRPSGGSYEQFF.

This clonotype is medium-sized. The CDR3 sequence: CASSLEGTGAGNTIYF. The CDR3 DNA is TGTGCCAGCAGCTTAGAAGGGACAGGGGCTGGAAACACCATATATTTT. This chain links TRBV11-2 with TRBJ1-3, with 10 bases fitting TRBD1. CDR1 and CDR2 (germline): SGHAT, FQNNGV. Losses at the gene ends were 0 bases for V and 2 bases for J; bases not matched to a gene: 1. CDR3 length: 16 residues.

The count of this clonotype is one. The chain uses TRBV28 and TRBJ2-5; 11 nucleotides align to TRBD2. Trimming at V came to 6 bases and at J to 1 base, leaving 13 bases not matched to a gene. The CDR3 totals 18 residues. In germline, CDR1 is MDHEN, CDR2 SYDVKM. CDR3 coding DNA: TGTGCCAGCAGGACTCTAGCGGGAGGACTTAGCACCCAAGAGACCCAGTACTTC. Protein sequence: CASRTLAGGLSTQETQYF.

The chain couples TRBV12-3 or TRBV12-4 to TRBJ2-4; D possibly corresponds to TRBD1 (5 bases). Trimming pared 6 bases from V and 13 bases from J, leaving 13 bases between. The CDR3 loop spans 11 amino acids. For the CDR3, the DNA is TGTGCCAGCAGCCAGCAAAGGGGCCAGTACTTC. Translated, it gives CASSQQRGQYF.

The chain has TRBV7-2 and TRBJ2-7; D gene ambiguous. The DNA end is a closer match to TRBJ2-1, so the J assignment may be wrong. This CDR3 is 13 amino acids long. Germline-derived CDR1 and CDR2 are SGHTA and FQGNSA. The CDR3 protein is CASSLDGYNEQFF. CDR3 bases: TGTGCCAGCAGCTTGGACGGTTACAATGAGCAGTTCTTC.

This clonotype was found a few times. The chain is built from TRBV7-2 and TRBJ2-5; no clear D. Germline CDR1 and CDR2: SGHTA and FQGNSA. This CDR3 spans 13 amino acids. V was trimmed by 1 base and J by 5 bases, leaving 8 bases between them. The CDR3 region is CASSLVGRETQYF. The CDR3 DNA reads TGTGCCAGCAGCTTAGTGGGTAGGGAGACCCAGTACTTC.

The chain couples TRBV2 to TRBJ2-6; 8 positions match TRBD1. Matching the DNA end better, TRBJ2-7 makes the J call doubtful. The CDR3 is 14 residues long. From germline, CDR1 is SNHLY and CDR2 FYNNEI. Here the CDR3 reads CASSDRGRSYEQYF. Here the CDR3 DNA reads TGTGCCAGCAGTGACAGGGGGCGCAGCTACGAGCAGTACTTC.

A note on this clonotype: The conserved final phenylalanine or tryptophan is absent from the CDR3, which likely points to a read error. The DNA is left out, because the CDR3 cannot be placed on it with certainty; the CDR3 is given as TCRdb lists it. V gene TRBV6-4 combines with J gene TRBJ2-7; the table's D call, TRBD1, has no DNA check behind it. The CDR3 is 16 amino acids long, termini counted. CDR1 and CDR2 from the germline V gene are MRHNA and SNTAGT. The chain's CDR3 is CASSDSQGAGGYTFGS.

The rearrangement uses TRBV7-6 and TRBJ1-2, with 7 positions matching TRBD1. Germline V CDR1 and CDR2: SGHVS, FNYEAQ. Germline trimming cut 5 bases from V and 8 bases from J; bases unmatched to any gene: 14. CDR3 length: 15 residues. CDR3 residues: CASSKDRFSGVGYTF. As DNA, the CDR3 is TGTGCCAGCAGCAAGGACAGGTTCTCGGGGGTCGGCTACACCTTC.

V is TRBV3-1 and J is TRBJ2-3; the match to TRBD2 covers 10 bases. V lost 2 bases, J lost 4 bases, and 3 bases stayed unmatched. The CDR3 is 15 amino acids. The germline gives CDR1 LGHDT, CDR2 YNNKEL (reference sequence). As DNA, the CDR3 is TGTGCCAGCAGCCAAAGCGGGGGGGCCCCAGATACGCAGTATTTT. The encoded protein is CASSQSGGAPDTQYF.

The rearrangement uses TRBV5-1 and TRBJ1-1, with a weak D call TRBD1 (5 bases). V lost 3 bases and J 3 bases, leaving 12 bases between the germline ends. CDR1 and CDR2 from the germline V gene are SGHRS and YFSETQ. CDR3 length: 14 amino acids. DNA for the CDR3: TGCGCCAGCAGCTATGGGACGGGTTACACTGAAGCTTTCTTT. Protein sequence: CASSYGTGYTEAFF.

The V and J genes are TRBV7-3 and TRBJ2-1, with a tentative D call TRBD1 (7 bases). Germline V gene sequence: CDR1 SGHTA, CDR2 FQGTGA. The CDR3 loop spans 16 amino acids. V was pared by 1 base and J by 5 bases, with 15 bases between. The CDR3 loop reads CASSLKVAGGNNEQFF. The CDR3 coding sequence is TGTGCCAGCAGCTTAAAAGTGGCAGGGGGGAACAATGAGCAGTTCTTC.

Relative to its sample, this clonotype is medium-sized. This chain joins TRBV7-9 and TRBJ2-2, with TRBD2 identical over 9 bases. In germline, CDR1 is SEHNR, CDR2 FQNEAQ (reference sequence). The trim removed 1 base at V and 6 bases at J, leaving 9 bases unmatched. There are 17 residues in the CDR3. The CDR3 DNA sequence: TGTGCCAGCAGCTTAGGTGGCGGGAGGGCCGATGCCGGGGAGCTGTTTTTT. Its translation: CASSLGGGRADAGELFF.

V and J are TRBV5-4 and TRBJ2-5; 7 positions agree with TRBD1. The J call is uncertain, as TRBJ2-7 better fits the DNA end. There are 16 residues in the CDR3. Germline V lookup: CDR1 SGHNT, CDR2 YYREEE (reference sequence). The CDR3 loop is CASSSKPGTESYEQYF. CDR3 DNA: TGTGCCAGCAGCTCGAAGCCCGGGACAGAAAGCTACGAGCAGTACTTC.

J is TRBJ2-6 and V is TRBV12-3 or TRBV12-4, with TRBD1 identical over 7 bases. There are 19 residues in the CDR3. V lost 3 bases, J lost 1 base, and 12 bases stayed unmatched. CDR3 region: CASSFRGLSPFSGANVLTF. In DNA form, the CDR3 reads TGTGCCAGCAGTTTTAGGGGGCTGAGCCCGTTTTCTGGGGCCAACGTCCTGACTTTC.

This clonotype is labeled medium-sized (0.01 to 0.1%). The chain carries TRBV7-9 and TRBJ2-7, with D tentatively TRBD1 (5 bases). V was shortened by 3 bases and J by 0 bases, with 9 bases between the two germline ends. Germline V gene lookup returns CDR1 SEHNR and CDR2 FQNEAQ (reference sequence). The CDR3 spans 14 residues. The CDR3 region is CASSLTANSYEQYF. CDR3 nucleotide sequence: TGTGCCAGCAGCTTGACAGCTAACTCCTACGAGCAGTACTTC. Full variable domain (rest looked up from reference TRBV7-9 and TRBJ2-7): DTGVSQNPRHKITKRGQNVTFRCDPISEHNRLYWYRQTLGQGPEFLTYFQNEAQLEKSRLLSDRFSAERPKGSFSTLEIQRTEQGDSAMYLCASSLTANSYEQYFGPGTRLTVT.

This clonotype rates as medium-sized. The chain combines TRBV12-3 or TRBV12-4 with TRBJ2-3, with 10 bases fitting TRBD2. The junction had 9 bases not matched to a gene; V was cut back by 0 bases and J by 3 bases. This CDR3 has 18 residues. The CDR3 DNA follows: TGTGCCAGCAGTTTAGCGCTAGCGGGAGAGATGGTGACAGATACGCAGTATTTT. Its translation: CASSLALAGEMVTDTQYF.

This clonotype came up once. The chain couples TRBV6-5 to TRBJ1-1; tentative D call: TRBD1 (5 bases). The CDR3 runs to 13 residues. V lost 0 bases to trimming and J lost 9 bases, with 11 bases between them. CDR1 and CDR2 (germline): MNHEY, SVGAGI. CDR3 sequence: CASSYSIADKAFF. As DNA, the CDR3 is TGTGCCAGCAGTTACTCGATTGCGGACAAAGCTTTCTTT.

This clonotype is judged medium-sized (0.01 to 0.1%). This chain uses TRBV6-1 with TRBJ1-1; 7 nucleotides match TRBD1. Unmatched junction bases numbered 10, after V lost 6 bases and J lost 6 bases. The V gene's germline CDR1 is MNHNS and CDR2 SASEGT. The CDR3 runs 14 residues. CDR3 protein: CASRWDRFIAEAFF. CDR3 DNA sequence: TGTGCCAGCAGATGGGACAGATTTATCGCTGAAGCTTTCTTT.

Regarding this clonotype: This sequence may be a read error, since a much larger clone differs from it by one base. The CDR3 coding sequence is TGTGCCAGCCAGGGGGCTTCCTACAATGAGCAGTACTTC. Translating it yields CASQGASYNEQYF. This chain uses TRBV2 with TRBJ2-3, with TRBD1 identical over 8 bases. Near its end, the DNA agrees better with TRBJ2-7, so the J call may be wrong. From germline, CDR1 is SNHLY and CDR2 FYNNEI. The CDR3 totals 13 residues.

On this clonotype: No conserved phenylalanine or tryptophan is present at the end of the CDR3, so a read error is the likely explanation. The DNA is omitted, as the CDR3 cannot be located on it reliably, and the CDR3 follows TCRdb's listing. Here the CDR3 reads CASSLSRGDYNEQFFGS. The V and J genes are TRBV11-2 and TRBJ2-7; TRBD1 is taken as the D call from the table, unchecked against the DNA. Per the germline V gene, CDR1 is SGHAT and CDR2 is FQNNGV. 17 amino acids form the CDR3, both terminal residues included.